Reported below is one T cell receptor (beta chain). This clone may be a read error of a much larger clone one base away. This entry is derived from a study of CD8+CD57+ T cells in acquired aplastic anemia. The use of genomic DNA as template underpinned the TCR beta VDJ and CDR3 profiling. Via MiXCR, TCRdb re-called the reads, giving one row per CDR3 protein. The table lists under 250,000 distinct CDR3 sequences, 30% to 40% of them singletons. CDR3 size: 14 residues. Trimming took 3 bases from V and 3 from J, leaving 13 bases between them. The germline CDR1 and CDR2 sequences are SGHRS and YFSETQ. Sample: sorted CD4+, CD8+, or CD8+CD57+ T cells (not recorded which) from PBMCs. This clonotype was obtained from a human donor in good health, serving as a control. This chain connects TRBV5-1 to TRBJ2-7; D is perhaps TRBD2 (6 bases). The CDR3 spells CASSYGRGNYEQYF. CDR3 in DNA: TGCGCCAGCAGCTACGGACGGGGGAACTACGAGCAGTACTTC.